This T cell receptor (beta chain) was profiled in a study of T-cell memory formation after mild COVID-19. Study summary: TCR clusters largely stayed donor specific. Study conclusions and caveats: Several responding clones turned up in pre-infection memory, indicating that cross-reactive memory may have taken part. Later expanders leaned toward CD4+, whereas clones contracting from day 15 to 85 were balanced CD4/CD8. Still unconfirmed is whether the second-wave clones peaking on day 37 recognized SARS-CoV-2.

In its sample, this clonotype was seen a few times. Its matching antigen is unknown. This CDR3 spans 12 amino acids. TCRdb processed the 5' RACE reads anew with MiXCR; each CDR3 protein has one entry. The repertoire includes about 290,000 distinct CDR3 sequences, around 15% of them detected once, and roughly 23% sits in the top ten. The sample was PBMCs or a T cell subset sorted from them (not recorded which). This chain connects TRBV3-2 to TRBJ2-1. TRBV3-2 is shown as a pseudogene. This sequence was found in a man aged 18 to 30 who had mild COVID-19 (a few samples of this study predate the infection). Cell type and time point are not known. For the CDR3, the DNA is TGTGCCAGCATGTGTTACCGGAATGAGCAGTTCTTC. Translation: CASMCYRNEQFF.